The entry that follows covers one T cell receptor (beta chain) sequence. The data were produced by immunoSEQ multiplex PCR, yet TCRdb's version contains in-frame clones alone and is incomplete. The top ten clones hold about 4.1% of a sample with around 260,000 clones, 70% to 90% of them seen once. The data stem from a study of blood T cell repertoires in COVID-19. The overall study: Both acute and convalescent COVID-19 samples were obtained from the United States, Italy and Spain.

In terms of age and location, participants ranged from roughly 18 to 100 years and lived in about 25 US areas. Assignment of participants to cohorts was predicated upon participant-reported clinical history. Donors of Cohort 3 who recovered were those that had two negative PCRs, clearance, or symptom resolution. In germline, CDR1 is MNHEY, CDR2 SVGAGI. Trimming removed 4 bases at V and 1 base at J, with 12 bases between. CDR3 length: 15 amino acids. V gene TRBV6-5 combines with J gene TRBJ2-3; a weak D match, TRBD2 (6 bases). The sequenced sample consisted of PBMCs or T cells enriched from blood (not recorded which). The source of this sequence is a woman in her thirties who had recovered from COVID-19. The CDR3 loop reads CASSSRRDRTDTQYF. CDR3 sequence (DNA): TGTGCCAGCAGTTCAAGGCGGGACCGCACAGATACGCAGTATTTT.